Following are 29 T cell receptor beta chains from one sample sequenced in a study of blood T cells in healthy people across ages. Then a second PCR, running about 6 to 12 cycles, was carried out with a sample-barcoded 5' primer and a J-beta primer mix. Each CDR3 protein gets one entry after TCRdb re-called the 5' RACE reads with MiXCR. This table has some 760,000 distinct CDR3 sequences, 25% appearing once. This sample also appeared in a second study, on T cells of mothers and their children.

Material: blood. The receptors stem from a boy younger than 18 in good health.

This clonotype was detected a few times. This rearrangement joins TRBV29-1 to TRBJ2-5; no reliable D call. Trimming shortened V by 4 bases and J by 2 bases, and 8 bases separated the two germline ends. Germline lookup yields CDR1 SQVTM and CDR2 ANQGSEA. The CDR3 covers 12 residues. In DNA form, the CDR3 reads TGCAGCGTTGCCCTTACGCAAGAGACCCAGTACTTC. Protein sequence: CSVALTQETQYF.

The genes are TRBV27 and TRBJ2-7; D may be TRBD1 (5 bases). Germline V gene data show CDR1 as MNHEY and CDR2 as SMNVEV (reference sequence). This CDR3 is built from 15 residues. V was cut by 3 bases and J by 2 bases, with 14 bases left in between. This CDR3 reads CASSFFGSRAYEQYF. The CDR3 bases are TGTGCCAGCAGTTTTTTCGGTAGCAGGGCCTACGAGCAGTACTTC.

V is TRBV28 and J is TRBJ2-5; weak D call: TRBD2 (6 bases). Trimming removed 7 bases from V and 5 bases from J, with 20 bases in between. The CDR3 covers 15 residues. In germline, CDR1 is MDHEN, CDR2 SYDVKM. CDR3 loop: CASKVGGIGIETQYF. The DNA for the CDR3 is TGTGCCAGCAAGGTCGGGGGTATCGGTATCGAGACCCAGTACTTC.

The CDR3 region has the DNA TGCGCCAGCAGCCAGGACAGGGCAGCTTCCTACAATGAGCAGTTCTTC. Its translation is CASSQDRAASYNEQFF. The chain links TRBV4-3 to TRBJ2-1; 8 bases are a match to TRBD1. The CDR3 loop spans 16 amino acids. Germline V CDR1 and CDR2: LGHNA, YSLEER. V dropped 3 bases and J dropped 1; count of bases not matched to a gene: 5.

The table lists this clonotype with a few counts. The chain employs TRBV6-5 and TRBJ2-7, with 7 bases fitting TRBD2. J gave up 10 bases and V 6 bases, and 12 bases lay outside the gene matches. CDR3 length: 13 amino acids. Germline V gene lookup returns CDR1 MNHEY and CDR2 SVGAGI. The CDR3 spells CASSPGLPDSQYF. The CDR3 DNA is TGTGCCAGCAGCCCGGGACTACCTGACAGTCAGTACTTC.

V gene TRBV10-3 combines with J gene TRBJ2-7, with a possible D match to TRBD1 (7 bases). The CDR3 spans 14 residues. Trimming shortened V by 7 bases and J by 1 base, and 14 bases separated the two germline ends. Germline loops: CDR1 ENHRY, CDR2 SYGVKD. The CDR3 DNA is TGTGCCATCAAGGGACTGGGACAGTCCTACGAGCAGTACTTC. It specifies CAIKGLGQSYEQYF.

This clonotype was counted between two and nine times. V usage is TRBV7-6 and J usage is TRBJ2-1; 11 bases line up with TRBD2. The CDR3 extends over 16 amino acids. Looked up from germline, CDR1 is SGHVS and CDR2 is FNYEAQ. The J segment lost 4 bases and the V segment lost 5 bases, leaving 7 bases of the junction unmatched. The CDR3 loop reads CASSRTGTSGYNEQFF. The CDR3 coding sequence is TGTGCCAGCAGCCGAACCGGGACTAGCGGATACAATGAGCAGTTCTTC.

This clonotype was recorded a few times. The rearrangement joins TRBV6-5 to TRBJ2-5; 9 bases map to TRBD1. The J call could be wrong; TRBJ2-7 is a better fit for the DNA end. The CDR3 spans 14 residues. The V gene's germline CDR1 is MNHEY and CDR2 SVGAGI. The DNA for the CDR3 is TGTGCCAGCAGTGCGAACAGGGGGCGCGGCGAGCAGTACTTC. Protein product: CASSANRGRGEQYF.

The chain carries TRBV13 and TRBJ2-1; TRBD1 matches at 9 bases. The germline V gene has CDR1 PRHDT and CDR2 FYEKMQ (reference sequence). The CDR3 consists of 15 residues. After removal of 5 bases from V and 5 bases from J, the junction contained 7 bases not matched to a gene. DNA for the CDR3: TGTGCCAGCAGCCCCACCGGGACAGGGAACAATGAGCAGTTCTTC. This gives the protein CASSPTGTGNNEQFF.

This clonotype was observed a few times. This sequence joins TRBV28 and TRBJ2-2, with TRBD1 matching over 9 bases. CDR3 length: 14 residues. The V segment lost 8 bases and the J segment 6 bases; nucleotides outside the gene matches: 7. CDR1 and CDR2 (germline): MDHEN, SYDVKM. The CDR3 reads CASGRQGDAGELFF. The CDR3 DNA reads TGTGCCAGCGGCCGACAGGGGGACGCCGGGGAGCTGTTTTTT.

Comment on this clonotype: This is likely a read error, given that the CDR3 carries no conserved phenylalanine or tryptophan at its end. The CDR3 here is CASSFSYYEQYL. As DNA, the CDR3 is TGTGCCAGCAGCTTCTCTTACTACGAGCAGTACCTC. V usage is TRBV14 and J usage is TRBJ2-7; D unresolved. The CDR3 totals 12 residues. Germline V gene data show CDR1 as SGHDN and CDR2 as FVKESK. V lost 5 bases, J lost 3 bases, and 8 bases lay in between.

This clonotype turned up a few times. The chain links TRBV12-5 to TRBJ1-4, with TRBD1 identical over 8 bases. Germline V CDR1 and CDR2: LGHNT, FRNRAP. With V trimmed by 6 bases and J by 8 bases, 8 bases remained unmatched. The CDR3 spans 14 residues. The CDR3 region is CASGPGTGREKLFF. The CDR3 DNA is TGTGCTAGTGGCCCCGGGACAGGACGGGAAAAACTGTTTTTT.

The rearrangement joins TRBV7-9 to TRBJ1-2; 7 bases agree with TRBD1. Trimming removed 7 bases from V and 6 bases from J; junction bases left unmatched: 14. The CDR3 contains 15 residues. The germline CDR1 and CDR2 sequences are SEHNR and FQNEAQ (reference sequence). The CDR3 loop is CASNWGQRSSDGYTF. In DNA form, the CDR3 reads TGTGCCAGCAACTGGGGACAGAGGTCGTCCGATGGCTACACCTTC.

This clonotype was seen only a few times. CDR3 coding DNA: TGTGCCAGCAGCGATCTAGCGGGAGTGGATAACGAGCAGTACTTC. It is translated as CASSDLAGVDNEQYF. The chain joins TRBV11-2 to TRBJ2-7; 10 nucleotides match TRBD2. The CDR3 consists of 15 residues. The germline CDR1 and CDR2 sequences are SGHAT and FQNNGV. The V segment lost 5 bases and the J segment 5 bases; nucleotides outside the gene matches: 9.

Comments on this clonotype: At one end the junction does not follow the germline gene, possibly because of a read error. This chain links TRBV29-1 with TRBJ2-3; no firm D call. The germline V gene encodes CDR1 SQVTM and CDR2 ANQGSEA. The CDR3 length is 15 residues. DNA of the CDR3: TGCAGCGTTGATATTTCGCTCGGTAGCACAGATACGCTGTATTTT. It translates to CSVDISLGSTDTLYF.

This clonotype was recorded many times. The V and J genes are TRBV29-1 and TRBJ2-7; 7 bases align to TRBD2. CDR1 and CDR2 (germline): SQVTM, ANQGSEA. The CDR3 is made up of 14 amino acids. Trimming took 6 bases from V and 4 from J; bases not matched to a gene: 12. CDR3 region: CSVQTRAGDYEQYF. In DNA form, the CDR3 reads TGCAGCGTGCAGACTAGGGCGGGGGATTACGAGCAGTACTTC.

CDR3 protein: CSGERVGSRGNYEQYF. The CDR3, as DNA: TGCAGTGGGGAAAGAGTGGGTAGCCGAGGAAACTACGAGCAGTACTTC. J is TRBJ2-1 and V is TRBV20-1, with unresolved D. Matching the DNA end better, TRBJ2-7 makes the J call doubtful. CDR1 is DFQATT and CDR2 is SNEGSKA in the germline V gene (reference sequence). CDR3 length equals 16 residues.

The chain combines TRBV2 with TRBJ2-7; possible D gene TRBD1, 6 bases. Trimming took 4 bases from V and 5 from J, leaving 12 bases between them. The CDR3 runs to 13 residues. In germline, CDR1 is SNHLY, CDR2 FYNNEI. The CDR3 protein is CASSVGQSNEQYF. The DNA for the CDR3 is TGTGCCAGCAGTGTAGGACAGTCCAACGAGCAGTACTTC.

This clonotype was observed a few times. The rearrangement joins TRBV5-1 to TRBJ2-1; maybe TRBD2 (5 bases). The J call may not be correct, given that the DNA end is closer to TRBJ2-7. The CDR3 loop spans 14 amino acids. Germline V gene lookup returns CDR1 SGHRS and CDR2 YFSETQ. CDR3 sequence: CASSKLEQAYEQYF. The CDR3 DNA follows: TGCGCCAGCAGCAAACTAGAGCAAGCATACGAGCAGTACTTC.

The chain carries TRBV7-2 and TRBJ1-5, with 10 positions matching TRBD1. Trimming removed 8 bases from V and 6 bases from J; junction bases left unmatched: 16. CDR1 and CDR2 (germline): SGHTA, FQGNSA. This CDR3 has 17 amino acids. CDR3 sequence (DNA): TGTGCCAGCCGGACTCGAAACGGGACAGGGGATGTTCAGCCCCAGCATTTT. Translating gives CASRTRNGTGDVQPQHF.

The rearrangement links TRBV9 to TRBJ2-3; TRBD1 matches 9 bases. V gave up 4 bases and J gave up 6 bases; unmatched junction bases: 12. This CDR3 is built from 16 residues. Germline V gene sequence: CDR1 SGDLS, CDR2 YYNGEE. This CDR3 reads CASSNTGTGLLDTQYF. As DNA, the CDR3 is TGTGCCAGCAGCAACACCGGGACAGGGTTATTGGATACGCAGTATTTT.

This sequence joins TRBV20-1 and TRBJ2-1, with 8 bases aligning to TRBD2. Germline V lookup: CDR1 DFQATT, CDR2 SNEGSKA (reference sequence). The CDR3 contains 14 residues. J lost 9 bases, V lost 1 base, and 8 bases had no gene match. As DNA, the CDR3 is TGCAGTGCTAGAGGGAGGCTAGCGGGCGCTGAGCAGTTCTTC. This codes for CSARGRLAGAEQFF.

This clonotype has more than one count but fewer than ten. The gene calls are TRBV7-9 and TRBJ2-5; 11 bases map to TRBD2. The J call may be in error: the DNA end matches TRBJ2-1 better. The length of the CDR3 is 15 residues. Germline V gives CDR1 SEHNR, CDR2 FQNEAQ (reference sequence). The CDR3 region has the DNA TGTGCCAGCAGTTCGGGACTAGCGGCCAGGAATGAGCAGTTCTTC. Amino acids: CASSSGLAARNEQFF.

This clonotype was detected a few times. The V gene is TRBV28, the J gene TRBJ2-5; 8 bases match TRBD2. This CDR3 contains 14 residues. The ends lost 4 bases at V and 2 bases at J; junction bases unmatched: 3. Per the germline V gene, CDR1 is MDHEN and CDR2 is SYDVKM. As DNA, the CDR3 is TGTGCCAGCAGTTCTTTAGCGGGGCAAGAGACCCAGTACTTC. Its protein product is CASSSLAGQETQYF.

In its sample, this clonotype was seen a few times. This CDR3 reads CASSVEGVRNEQFF. In nucleotides, the CDR3 is TGTGCCAGCAGCGTAGAAGGGGTGAGGAATGAGCAGTTCTTC. This chain links TRBV9 with TRBJ2-5; TRBD1 is a possible D gene (5 bases). The J call is uncertain, as TRBJ2-1 better fits the DNA end. The CDR3 totals 14 residues. Germline values: CDR1 SGDLS, CDR2 YYNGEE.

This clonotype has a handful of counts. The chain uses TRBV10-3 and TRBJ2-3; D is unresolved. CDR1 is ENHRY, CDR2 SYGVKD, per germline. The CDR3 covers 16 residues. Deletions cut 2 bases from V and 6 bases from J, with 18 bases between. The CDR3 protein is CAISESQGPPWDTQYF. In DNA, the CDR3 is TGTGCCATCAGTGAGAGCCAAGGGCCCCCTTGGGATACGCAGTATTTT.

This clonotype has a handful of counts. The CDR3 sequence: CASSSMAGRTDTEAFF. CDR3 DNA sequence: TGTGCCAGCAGCTCCATGGCAGGCAGGACCGACACTGAAGCTTTCTTT. The chain is built from TRBV11-1 and TRBJ1-1; D is undetermined. The CDR3 spans 16 residues. Germline CDR1 and CDR2: SGHAT and FQDESV (reference sequence). Trimming took 4 bases from V and 3 from J, leaving 18 bases between them.

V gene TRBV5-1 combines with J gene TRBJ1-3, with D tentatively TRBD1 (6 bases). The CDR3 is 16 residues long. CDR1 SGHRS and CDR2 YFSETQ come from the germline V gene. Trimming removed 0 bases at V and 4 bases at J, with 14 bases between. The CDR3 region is CASSLDTGGAGNTIYF. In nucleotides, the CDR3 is TGCGCCAGCAGCTTGGATACGGGGGGCGCAGGAAACACCATATATTTT.

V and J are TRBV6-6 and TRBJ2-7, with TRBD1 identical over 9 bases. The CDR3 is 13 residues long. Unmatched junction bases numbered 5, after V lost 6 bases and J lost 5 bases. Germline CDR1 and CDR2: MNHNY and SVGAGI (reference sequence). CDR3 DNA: TGTGCCAGCAGGGACAGGGGATTGAACGAGCAGTACTTC. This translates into CASRDRGLNEQYF.